This TCR beta chain was recorded in a study of cytomegalovirus exposure and HLA in healthy donors. For the study at large: The early release's HLA-typed donors yielded 70 million to 85 million unique TCRs.

This clone came up once. Antigen specificity is unknown. With 60 Vbeta and 13 Jbeta primers, the PCR was carried out. Clones were sequenced by immunoSEQ multiplex PCR, and TCRdb holds only the in-frame ones, with some missing. The sample holds 100,000 to 150,000 clones, 74% seen once. Study-wide results and limits: An analysis was carried out later, and it reportedly showed fewer N-insertions in an Asian-associated ancestry cluster than the roughly 670-donor mean. CMV serostatus was the sole immune exposure information available.

The sequence came from a woman in her fifties or sixties in good health and CMV-seropositive. Sample: PBMCs.

The CDR3 coding sequence is TGCGCCAGCAGCCAAGATTTTTCGGGGAGCTCCTATAATTCACCCCTCCACTTT. Residues: CASSQDFSGSSYNSPLHF. V gene TRBV4-1 combines with J gene TRBJ1-6; the D is unclear. Per the germline V gene, CDR1 is MGHRA and CDR2 is YSYEKL. The CDR3 is 18 residues long. V was pared by 0 bases and J by 0 bases, with 12 bases between.